Shown below are 19 T cell receptor beta chains from a single sample sequenced in a study of T cell repertoires in cytomegalovirus infection. TCRdb reanalysed the reads using MiXCR and keeps one entry per CDR3 protein. The data show over 450,000 distinct CDR3 sequences, approximately 11% seen once. The sequenced sample consisted of PBMCs. The receptors come from a human donor in good health (CMV status not recorded). Some clones in this sample may be carry-over from other donors' samples.

This clonotype was observed at least ten times. The genes are TRBV20-1 and TRBJ2-7, with 10 bases that match TRBD2. Unmatched junction bases numbered 16, after V lost 6 bases and J lost 5 bases. Germline assignment: CDR1 DFQATT and CDR2 SNEGSKA (reference sequence). The CDR3 consists of 16 residues. The CDR3 region is CSARRLAGEAADEQYF. The CDR3, as DNA: TGCAGTGCCCGTAGGCTAGCGGGAGAGGCGGCCGACGAGCAGTACTTC.

This clonotype was seen at least ten times. The V and J genes are TRBV7-9 and TRBJ2-7; 9 bases map to TRBD1. Germline V CDR1 and CDR2: SEHNR, FQNEAQ (reference sequence). CDR3 length: 16 amino acids. Trimming removed 5 bases from V and 0 bases from J; junction bases left unmatched: 8. This CDR3 is CASSPMGTGSSYEQYF. The CDR3 DNA reads as TGTGCCAGCAGCCCGATGGGGACAGGGAGCTCCTACGAGCAGTACTTC.

This clonotype has just a few counts. CDR3 sequence (DNA): TGTGCCAGCGGCTCCACACTTTCTCTTTACAATGAGCAGTTCTTC. It codes for CASGSTLSLYNEQFF. J is TRBJ2-1 and V is TRBV9; the D is unclear. Trimming shortened V by 7 bases and J by 4 bases, and 18 bases separated the two germline ends. Germline values: CDR1 SGDLS, CDR2 YYNGEE. The CDR3 runs 15 residues. The variable domain in full, with the rest retrieved from reference TRBV9 and TRBJ2-1, is DSGVTQTPKHLITATGQRVTLRCSPRSGDLSVYWYQQSLDQGLQFLIQYYNGEERAKGNILERFSAQQFPDLHSELNLSSLELGDSALYFCASGSTLSLYNEQFFGPGTRLTVL.

The sample holds many counts of this clonotype. This chain connects TRBV19 to TRBJ2-1; 13 bases agree with TRBD2. The V segment lost 3 bases and the J segment 0 bases; nucleotides outside the gene matches: 5. The length of the CDR3 is 18 residues. From germline, CDR1 is LNHDA and CDR2 SQIVND (reference sequence). The CDR3: CASSIRTSGSRSYNEQFF. The CDR3 coding sequence is TGTGCCAGTAGTATCCGGACTAGCGGGAGCCGCTCCTACAATGAGCAGTTCTTC.

This clonotype has a handful of counts. This rearrangement joins TRBV19 to TRBJ2-1; 9 nucleotides agree with TRBD2. Germline CDR1 LNHDA, CDR2 SQIVND (reference sequence). CDR3 length: 16 amino acids. V lost 5 bases and J lost 7; bases outside the gene matches: 12. The CDR3 DNA follows: TGTGCCAGTAGTGCCCGACTAGCGGCAGGGTTAAATGAGCAGTTCTTC. Translating gives CASSARLAAGLNEQFF.

This clonotype was recorded a few times. The chain has TRBV6-2 or TRBV6-3 and TRBJ1-1, with D tentatively TRBD1 (6 bases). The V gene lost 8 bases and the J gene lost 0 bases, with 16 bases spanning the gap. CDR1 is MNHEY and CDR2 is SVGEGT in the germline V gene. This CDR3 has 15 residues. As DNA, the CDR3 is TGTGCCAGCCACGTTATGACAGGCATGAACACTGAAGCTTTCTTT. Its protein is CASHVMTGMNTEAFF.

This clonotype was seen many times. The chain has TRBV28 and TRBJ1-2, with TRBD1 matching 7 bases. V lost 3 bases and J lost 5; bases outside the gene matches: 6. The CDR3 has 14 residues. Germline lookup yields CDR1 MDHEN and CDR2 SYDVKM. The DNA of the CDR3 is TGTGCCAGCAGTTTGGGCAGGGGGTTTTATGGCTACACCTTC. Amino acids: CASSLGRGFYGYTF.

This clonotype was found many times. The chain recombines TRBV4-2 with TRBJ2-1; 8 positions agree with TRBD2. Germline loops: CDR1 LGHNA, CDR2 YNFKEQ. The CDR3 has 16 residues. The V gene end was trimmed by 0 bases and the J gene end by 2 bases; junction bases not matched to a gene: 3. The CDR3 here is CASSQDLGLAYNEQFF. In DNA form, the CDR3 reads TGTGCCAGCAGCCAAGATTTGGGACTAGCCTACAATGAGCAGTTCTTC.

This rearrangement joins TRBV3-1 to TRBJ2-1; the match to TRBD2 covers 9 bases. Germline values: CDR1 LGHDT, CDR2 YNNKEL (reference sequence). The trim removed 5 bases at V and 7 bases at J, leaving 9 bases unmatched. This CDR3 contains 15 residues. The CDR3 DNA reads as TGTGCCAGCAGCAGCCCGGGACTAGCAAGGAATGAGCAGTTCTTC. Translating gives CASSSPGLARNEQFF.

This clonotype was detected many times. The chain joins TRBV6-1 to TRBJ2-5, with 11 bases matching TRBD2. Trimming took 0 bases from V and 0 from J; bases not matched to a gene: 3. The CDR3 has 17 amino acids. Germline CDR1 and CDR2: MNHNS and SASEGT. As DNA, the CDR3 is TGTGCCAGCAGTGAAGCGGCTAGCGGGGGGCACCAAGAGACCCAGTACTTC. Translating gives CASSEAASGGHQETQYF.

This clonotype was found many times. V gene TRBV2 combines with J gene TRBJ1-4, with 9 bases that match TRBD1. CDR3 length equals 14 residues. The V segment lost 8 bases and the J segment 4 bases; nucleotides outside the gene matches: 5. Germline V gene sequence: CDR1 SNHLY, CDR2 FYNNEI. The CDR3: CASVPGQGNEKLFF. CDR3 nucleotides: TGTGCCAGCGTTCCGGGACAGGGTAATGAAAAACTGTTTTTT.

This clonotype came up many times. The CDR3 DNA sequence: TGTGCCAGCAGCTCGATATGCCGCCTAGCGGGTAACGATGAGCAGTTCTTC. Translated, it gives CASSSICRLAGNDEQFF. The chain couples TRBV7-3 to TRBJ2-1, with 8 bases that match TRBD2. The CDR3 consists of 17 residues. Germline loops: CDR1 SGHTA, CDR2 FQGTGA. After removal of 4 bases from V and 8 bases from J, the junction contained 16 bases not matched to a gene.

The table lists this clonotype with many counts. The chain recombines TRBV7-3 with TRBJ2-1, with 10 bases that match TRBD2. J was trimmed by 1 base and V by 1 base; bases with no gene match: 16. Per germline, CDR1 SGHTA and CDR2 FQGTGA. This CDR3 is built from 21 residues. As DNA, the CDR3 is TGTGCCAGCAGCTTAATGCCGACTAGCGGGCCTCCCCGGAGGTCCTACAATGAGCAGTTCTTC. Translation gives CASSLMPTSGPPRRSYNEQFF. The entire variable domain, with the rest obtained from reference TRBV7-3 and TRBJ2-1, is as follows: GAGVSQTPSNKVTEKGKYVELRCDPISGHTALYWYRQSLGQGPEFLIYFQGTGAADDSGLPNDRFFAVRPEGSVSTLKIQRTERGDSAVYLCASSLMPTSGPPRRSYNEQFFGPGTRLTVL.

The rearrangement links TRBV29-1 to TRBJ2-1; TRBD1 matches 8 bases. The CDR3 is 14 residues long. The germline CDR1 and CDR2 sequences are SQVTM and ANQGSEA. Unmatched junction bases numbered 5, after V lost 3 bases and J lost 4 bases. CDR3 DNA sequence: TGCAGCGTTGATTTGCAGGGGGCATACAATGAGCAGTTCTTC. It yields the protein CSVDLQGAYNEQFF.

This clonotype was counted many times. The chain has TRBV30 and TRBJ2-5; 13 bases line up with TRBD2. There are 15 residues in the CDR3. V lost 3 bases, J lost 4 bases, and 5 bases stayed unmatched. The germline CDR1 and CDR2 sequences are GTSNPN and SVGIG (reference sequence). The CDR3 is CAWSDGLAGVETQYF. The DNA for the CDR3 is TGTGCCTGGAGCGACGGACTAGCGGGAGTAGAGACCCAGTACTTC.

This clonotype showed up many times. The chain recombines TRBV12-3 or TRBV12-4 with TRBJ2-4, with 7 positions matching TRBD1. This CDR3 has 15 amino acids. Trimming cost V 4 bases and J 8 bases; bases outside gene matches: 11. The CDR3 reads CASSSTGTALDIQYF. DNA for the CDR3: TGTGCCAGCAGTTCGACCGGGACAGCTCTAGACATTCAGTACTTC.

The chain carries TRBV29-1 and TRBJ2-7; D is unresolved. V lost 4 bases and J lost 0, with 7 bases in between. CDR3 length: 12 amino acids. The germline gives CDR1 SQVTM, CDR2 ANQGSEA. The DNA for the CDR3 is TGCAGCGTTGCCGACAACTCCTACGAGCAGTACTTC. The encoded protein is CSVADNSYEQYF.

This chain uses TRBV7-9 with TRBJ1-1; D uncertain. The germline V gene encodes CDR1 SEHNR and CDR2 FQNEAQ (reference sequence). V lost 5 bases, J lost 1 base, and 11 bases lay in between. The CDR3 contains 14 residues. The DNA for the CDR3 is TGTGCCAGCAGCATGTTCGGGCAGAACACTGAAGCTTTCTTT. It encodes CASSMFGQNTEAFF. Together with reference TRBV7-9 and TRBJ1-1, the CDR3 gives the full variable domain: DTGVSQNPRHKITKRGQNVTFRCDPISEHNRLYWYRQTLGQGPEFLTYFQNEAQLEKSRLLSDRFSAERPKGSFSTLEIQRTEQGDSAMYLCASSMFGQNTEAFFGQGTRLTVV.

This clonotype was picked up many times. The V gene is TRBV7-2, the J gene TRBJ1-6, with D perhaps matching TRBD1 (5 bases). Germline assignment: CDR1 SGHTA and CDR2 FQGNSA. This CDR3 has 16 residues. Trimming cost V 2 bases and J 7 bases, with 15 bases left between them. CDR3 bases: TGTGCCAGCAGCTTACATTCCAGGGAGGTAAATTCACCCCTCCACTTT. Translating gives CASSLHSREVNSPLHF.